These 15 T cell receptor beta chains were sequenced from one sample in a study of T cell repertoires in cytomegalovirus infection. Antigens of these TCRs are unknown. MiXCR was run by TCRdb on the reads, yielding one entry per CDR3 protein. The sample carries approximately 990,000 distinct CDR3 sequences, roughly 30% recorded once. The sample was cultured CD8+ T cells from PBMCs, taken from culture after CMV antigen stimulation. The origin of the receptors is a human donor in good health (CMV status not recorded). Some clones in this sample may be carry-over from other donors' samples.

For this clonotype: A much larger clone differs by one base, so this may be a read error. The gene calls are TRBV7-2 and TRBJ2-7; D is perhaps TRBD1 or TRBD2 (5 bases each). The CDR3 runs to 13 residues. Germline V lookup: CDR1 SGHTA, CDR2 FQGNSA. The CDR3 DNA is TGTGCCAACAGCCTGGGGGAGTATTACGAGCAGTACGTC. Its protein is CANSLGEYYEQYV.

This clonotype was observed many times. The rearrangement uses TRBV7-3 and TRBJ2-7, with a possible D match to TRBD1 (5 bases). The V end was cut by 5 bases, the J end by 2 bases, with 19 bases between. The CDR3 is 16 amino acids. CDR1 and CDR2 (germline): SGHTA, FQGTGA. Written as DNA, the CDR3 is TGTGCCAGCAGCCGAGAGCCAGGGCATTATGCCTACGAGCAGTACGTC. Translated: CASSREPGHYAYEQYV.

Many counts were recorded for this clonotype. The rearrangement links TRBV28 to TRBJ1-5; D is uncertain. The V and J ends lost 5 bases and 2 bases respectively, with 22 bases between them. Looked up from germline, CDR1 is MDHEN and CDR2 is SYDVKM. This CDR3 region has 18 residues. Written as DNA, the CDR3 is TGTGCCAGCAGTCCCCTAGGTTGGACTCACCCCGGCAATCAGCCCCAGCATTTT. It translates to CASSPLGWTHPGNQPQHF.

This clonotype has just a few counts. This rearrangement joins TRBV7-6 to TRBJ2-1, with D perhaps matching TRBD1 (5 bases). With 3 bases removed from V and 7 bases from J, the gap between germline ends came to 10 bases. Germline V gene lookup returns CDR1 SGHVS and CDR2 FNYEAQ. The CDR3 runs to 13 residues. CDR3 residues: CASSFPGFNEQFF. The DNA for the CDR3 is TGTGCCAGCAGCTTTCCAGGGTTTAATGAGCAGTTCTTC.

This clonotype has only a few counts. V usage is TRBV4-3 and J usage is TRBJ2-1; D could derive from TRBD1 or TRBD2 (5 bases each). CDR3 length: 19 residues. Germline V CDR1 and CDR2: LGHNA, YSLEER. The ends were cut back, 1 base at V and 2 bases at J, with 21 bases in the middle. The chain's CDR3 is CASSQASGTGDGAYNEQFF. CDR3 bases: TGCGCCAGCAGCCAAGCTTCCGGAACCGGGGACGGTGCCTACAATGAGCAGTTCTTC.

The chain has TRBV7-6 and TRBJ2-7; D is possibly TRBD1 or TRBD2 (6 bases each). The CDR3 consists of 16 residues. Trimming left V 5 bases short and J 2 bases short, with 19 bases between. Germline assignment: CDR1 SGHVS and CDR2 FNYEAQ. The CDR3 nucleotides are TGTGCCAGCAGCCCCCAGGGCGGGGACACGACCTACGAGCAGTACTTC. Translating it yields CASSPQGGDTTYEQYF.

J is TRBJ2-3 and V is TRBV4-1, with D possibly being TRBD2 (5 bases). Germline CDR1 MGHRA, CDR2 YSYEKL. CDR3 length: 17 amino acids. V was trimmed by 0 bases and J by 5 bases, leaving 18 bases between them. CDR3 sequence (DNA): TGCGCCAGCAGCCAAGAAAGGAGGCCACAGAGGATAGATACGCAGTATTTT. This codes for CASSQERRPQRIDTQYF.

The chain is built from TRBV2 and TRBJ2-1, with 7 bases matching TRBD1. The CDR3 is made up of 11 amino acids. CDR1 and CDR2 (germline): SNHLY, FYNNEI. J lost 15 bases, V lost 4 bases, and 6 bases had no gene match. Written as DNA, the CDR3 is TGTGCCAGCAGTGCAACTTCAGGGGGGTTCTTC. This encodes CASSATSGGFF.

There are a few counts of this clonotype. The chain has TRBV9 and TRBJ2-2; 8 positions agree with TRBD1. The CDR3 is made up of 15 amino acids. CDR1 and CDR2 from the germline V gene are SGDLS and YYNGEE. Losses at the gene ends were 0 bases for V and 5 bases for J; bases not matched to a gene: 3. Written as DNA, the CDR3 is TGTGCCAGCAGCGTAGAGGGACAGGCGACCGGGGAGCTGTTTTTT. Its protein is CASSVEGQATGELFF.

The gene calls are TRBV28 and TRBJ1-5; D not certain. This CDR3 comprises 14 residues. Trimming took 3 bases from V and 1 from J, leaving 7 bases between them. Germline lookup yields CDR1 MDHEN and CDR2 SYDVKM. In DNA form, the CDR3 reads TGTGCCAGCAGTTTGAAGGTGAGCAATCAGCCCCAGCATTTT. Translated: CASSLKVSNQPQHF. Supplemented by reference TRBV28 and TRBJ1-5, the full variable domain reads DVKVTQSSRYLVKRTGEKVFLECVQDMDHENMFWYRQDPGLGLRLIYFSYDVKMKEKGDIPEGYSVSREKKERFSLILESASTNQTSMYLCASSLKVSNQPQHFGDGTRLSIL.

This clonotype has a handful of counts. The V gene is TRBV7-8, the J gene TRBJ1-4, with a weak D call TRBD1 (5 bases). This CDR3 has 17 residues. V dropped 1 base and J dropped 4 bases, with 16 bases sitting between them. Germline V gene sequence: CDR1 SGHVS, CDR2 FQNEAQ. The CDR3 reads CASSLDLWGRGNEKLFF. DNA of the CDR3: TGTGCCAGCAGCTTAGACCTCTGGGGTAGGGGTAATGAAAAACTGTTTTTT.

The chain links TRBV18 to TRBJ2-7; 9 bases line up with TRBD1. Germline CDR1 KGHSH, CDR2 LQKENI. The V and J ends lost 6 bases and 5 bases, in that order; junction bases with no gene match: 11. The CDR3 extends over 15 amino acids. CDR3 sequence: CASSSPGQGQNEQYF. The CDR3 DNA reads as TGTGCCAGCTCTTCCCCGGGACAGGGTCAGAACGAGCAGTACTTC.

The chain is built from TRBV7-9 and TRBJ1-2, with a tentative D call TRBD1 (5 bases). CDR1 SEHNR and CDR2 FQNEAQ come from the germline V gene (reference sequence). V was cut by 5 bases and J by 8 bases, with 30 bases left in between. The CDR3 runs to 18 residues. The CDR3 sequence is CASSQRPPVRIGGAGYTF. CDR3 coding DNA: TGTGCCAGCAGCCAACGGCCCCCGGTCAGAATTGGAGGGGCGGGCTACACCTTC. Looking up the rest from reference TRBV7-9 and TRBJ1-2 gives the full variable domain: DTGVSQNPRHKITKRGQNVTFRCDPISEHNRLYWYRQTLGQGPEFLTYFQNEAQLEKSRLLSDRFSAERPKGSFSTLEIQRTEQGDSAMYLCASSQRPPVRIGGAGYTFGSGTRLTVV.

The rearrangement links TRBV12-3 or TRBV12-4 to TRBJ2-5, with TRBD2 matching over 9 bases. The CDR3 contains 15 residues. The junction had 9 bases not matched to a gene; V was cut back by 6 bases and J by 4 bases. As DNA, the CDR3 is TGTGCCAGCAGCCGGGTAGCGGGGGACGGAGAGACCCAGTACTTC. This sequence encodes CASSRVAGDGETQYF.

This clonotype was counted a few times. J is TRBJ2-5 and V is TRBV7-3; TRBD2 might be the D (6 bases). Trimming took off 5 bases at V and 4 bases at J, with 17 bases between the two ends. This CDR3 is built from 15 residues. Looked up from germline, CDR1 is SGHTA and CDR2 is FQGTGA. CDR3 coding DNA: TGTGCCAGCAGCCCGGGACGGGAGAATGGAGAGACCCAGTACTTC. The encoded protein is CASSPGRENGETQYF.